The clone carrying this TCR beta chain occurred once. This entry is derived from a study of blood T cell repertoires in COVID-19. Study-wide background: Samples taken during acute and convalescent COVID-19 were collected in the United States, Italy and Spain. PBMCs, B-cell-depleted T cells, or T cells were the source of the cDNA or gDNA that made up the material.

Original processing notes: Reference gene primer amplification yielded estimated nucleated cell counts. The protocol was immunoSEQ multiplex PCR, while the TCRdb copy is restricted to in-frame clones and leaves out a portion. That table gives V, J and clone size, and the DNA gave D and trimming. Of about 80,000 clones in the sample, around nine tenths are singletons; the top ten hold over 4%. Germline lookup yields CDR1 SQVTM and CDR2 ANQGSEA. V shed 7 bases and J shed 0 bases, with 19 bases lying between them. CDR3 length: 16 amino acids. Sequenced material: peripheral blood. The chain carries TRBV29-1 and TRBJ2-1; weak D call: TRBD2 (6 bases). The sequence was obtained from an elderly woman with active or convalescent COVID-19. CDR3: CSGLLSGLSSYNEQFF. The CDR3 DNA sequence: TGCAGCGGCCTCCTATCGGGACTCAGCTCCTACAATGAGCAGTTCTTC.